Listed below are T cell receptor beta chains from one sample, sequenced in a study of blood T cell repertoires in COVID-19. The repertoire was sequenced with immunoSEQ multiplex PCR; TCRdb's copy has only in-frame clones and lacks some. The sample lists tens of thousands of clones, around 90% occurring once. Input material: peripheral blood. These receptors were taken from an elderly woman with acute or convalescent COVID-19. CDR3s include the opening cysteine and the closing phenylalanine or tryptophan. D genes are given only for firm matches. Clone size, where shown, is once, few, many, or a class for clones that have expanded.

d_gene | j_gene | abundance | v_gene | CDR3nt | CDR3aa
TRBD2 | TRBJ2-7 | NA | TRBV7-8 | TGTGCCAGCAGCTTCGGGAGGAGCTCCTACGAGCAGTACTTC | CASSFGRSSYEQYF
NA | TRBJ2-7 | NA | TRBV2 | TGTGCCAGCAGCCCGACAGTTCAACAGCAGTACTTC | CASSPTVQQQYF
NA | TRBJ1-1 | NA | TRBV6-5 | TGTGCCAGCAGGGAGACGACGGAGAACACTGAAGCTTTCTTT | CASRETTENTEAFF
NA | TRBJ2-2 | NA | TRBV5-4 | TGTGCCAGCAGCTTGGCTGGCGGGGTGGGCACCGGGGAGCTGTTTTTT | CASSLAGGVGTGELFF
NA | TRBJ1-2 | NA | TRBV28 | TGTGCCAGCAGTCAACAACCACAGGTAGTCTATGGCTACACCTTC | CASSQQPQVVYGYTF
NA | TRBJ1-2 | NA | TRBV6-5 | TGTGCCAGCAGCCGGGGGGTTGAAAACTATGGCTACACCTTC | CASSRGVENYGYTF
NA | TRBJ2-3 | NA | TRBV7-9 | TGTGCCAGCAGCCTCCCCCCTTTGGATACGCAGTATTTT | CASSLPPLDTQYF
NA | TRBJ2-5 | NA | TRBV10-3 | TGTGCCATCAGATCCCCGGGATACCAAGAGACCCAGTACTTC | CAIRSPGYQETQYF
NA | TRBJ1-6 | once | TRBV29-1 | TGCAGCGTTGCAAGCGGGATAGGTTCACCCCTCCACTTT | CSVASGIGSPLHF
NA | TRBJ2-5 | NA | TRBV30 | TGTGCCTCGACCCCAAAGGCGGAACAAGAGACCCAGTACTTC | CASTPKAEQETQYF
NA | TRBJ2-2 | NA | TRBV10-1 | TGCGCCAGCAGTGAAAGGGGGGGGAACACCGGGGAGCTGTTTTTT | CASSERGGNTGELFF
TRBD1 | TRBJ1-4 | once | TRBV6-5 | TGTGCCAGCAGACCGGGACAGGACGATGAAAAACTGTTTTTT | CASRPGQDDEKLFF
TRBD1 | TRBJ1-5 | NA | TRBV7-9 | TGTGCCAGCAGCTCGAAGGGGGCGGGTCAGCCCCAGCATTTT | CASSSKGAGQPQHF
NA | TRBJ1-5 | once | TRBV19 | TGTGCCAGTAGTTCCCGGGGAGGGGCGTGGGAAGGCAATCAGCCCCAGCATTTT | CASSSRGGAWEGNQPQHF
TRBD1 | TRBJ1-1 | NA | TRBV6-5 | TGTGCCAGCAGTAATACAGGGGGCCGGGTTACTGAAGCTTTCTTT | CASSNTGGRVTEAFF
TRBD1 | TRBJ2-5 | NA | TRBV7-2 | TGTGCCAGCAGCTTAGCGGGGGACAGAGTCCAAGAGACCCAGTACTTC | CASSLAGDRVQETQYF
NA | TRBJ1-6 | once | TRBV6-1 | TGTGCCAGCAGTGAACCCCCAGAGGGTCATAATTCACCCCTCCACTTT | CASSEPPEGHNSPLHF
NA | TRBJ1-4 | once | TRBV2 | TGTGCCAGCAGGGCCAGCGGACAGCCTAATGAAAAACTGTTTTTT | CASRASGQPNEKLFF
NA | TRBJ1-2 | NA | TRBV2 | TGTGCCAGCAGGATTCAGGGTGACTATGGCTACACCTTC | CASRIQGDYGYTF
TRBD1 | TRBJ1-4 | NA | TRBV19 | TGTGCCAGTAGTGCACAGGGGGCGACTAATGAAAAACTGTTTTTT | CASSAQGATNEKLFF
TRBD1 | TRBJ1-6 | NA | TRBV2 | TGTGCCAGCAGTGCCTCTAGACAGGGCGTTTCACCCCTCCACTTT | CASSASRQGVSPLHF
NA | TRBJ1-2 | NA | TRBV6-5 | TGTGCCAGCAGGGATGACAGTGTAGGCGGCTACACCTTC | CASRDDSVGGYTF
TRBD1 | TRBJ1-1 | NA | TRBV11-2 | TGTGCCAGCAGCTCTAACAGGGGGCCGGGCACTGAAGCTTTCTTT | CASSSNRGPGTEAFF
NA | TRBJ2-3 | once | TRBV27 | TGTGCCAGCAGAACGTGGAGCGCGGGGACCACAGATACGCAGTATTTT | CASRTWSAGTTDTQYF
TRBD2 | TRBJ2-1 | NA | TRBV5-1 | TGCGCCAGCAGCTTGGGTAGCGGGGGCTCCTACAATGAGCAGTTCTTC | CASSLGSGGSYNEQFF
TRBD1 | TRBJ2-1 | NA | TRBV5-1 | TGCGCCAGCAGCTTGACAGGGGAGTACAATGAGCAGTTCTTC | CASSLTGEYNEQFF
TRBD1 | TRBJ2-5 | NA | TRBV7-2 | TGTGCCAGCAGCCCCGAGACAGGGCACCAAGAGACCCAGTACTTC | CASSPETGHQETQYF
NA | TRBJ2-2 | NA | TRBV30 | TGTGCCTGGAGTGGGACCAGGGGTTTCGGTCCCGCCAACACCGGGGAGCTGTTTTTT | CAWSGTRGFGPANTGELFF
NA | TRBJ2-5 | NA | TRBV5-1 | TGCGCCAGCAGCCCCCCCCCGGGGATGAGGATTGAGACCCAGTACTTC | CASSPPPGMRIETQYF
NA | TRBJ2-3 | NA | TRBV3-1/TRBV3-2 | TGTGCCAGCAGCCGAACCACGGAGGGCTACACAGATACGCAGTATTTT | CASSRTTEGYTDTQYF
NA | TRBJ2-2 | NA | TRBV5-1 | TGCGCCAGCAGCCTACTGGCGAACACCGGGGAGCTGTTTTTT | CASSLLANTGELFF
NA | TRBJ2-1 | NA | TRBV7-9 | TGTGCCAGCAGCTTAGTCGGGGCAGGGGCTAGCGAGCAGTTCTTC | CASSLVGAGASEQFF
NA | TRBJ1-3 | once | TRBV6-5 | TGTGCCAGCAGTTACAGCTGGGAGGCCTCTGGAAACACCATATATTTT | CASSYSWEASGNTIYF
TRBD1 | TRBJ1-1 | NA | TRBV6-6 | TGTGCCAGCAGTTCGAACAGGGGAGGCAGGAGGACTGAAGCTTTCTTT | CASSSNRGGRRTEAFF
TRBD1 | TRBJ1-4 | NA | TRBV6-1 | TGTGCCAGCAGTGAGACAGGGGTTTATGAAAAACTGTTTTTT | CASSETGVYEKLFF
NA | TRBJ1-3 | NA | TRBV30 | TGTGCCTGGGTCCTCCCCTCTGGAAACACCATATATTTT | CAWVLPSGNTIYF
TRBD1 | TRBJ2-1 | NA | TRBV18 | TGTGCCAGCTCACCACCGGGACAGTACACCTACAATGAGCAGTTCTTC | CASSPPGQYTYNEQFF
TRBD2 | TRBJ2-2 | NA | TRBV6-5 | TGTGCCAGCACCCGGGGGGAGAACACCGGGGAGCTGTTTTTT | CASTRGENTGELFF
NA | TRBJ2-1 | few | TRBV6-6 | TGTGCCAGCAGTTACTCAGGAGCCTATGAGCAGTTCTTC | CASSYSGAYEQFF
NA | TRBJ1-5 | NA | TRBV6-5 | TGTGCCAGCAGATCTCGTGAGGGTGGCAATCAGCCCCAGCATTTT | CASRSREGGNQPQHF
NA | TRBJ1-1 | NA | TRBV30 | TGTGCCTGGAGTGTTCTCTCGGGGGTGGTCGCTGAAGCTTTCTTT | CAWSVLSGVVAEAFF
NA | TRBJ2-3 | NA | TRBV2 | TGTGCCAGCAGAGAGGGACACCCCACAGATACGCAGTATTTT | CASREGHPTDTQYF
NA | TRBJ2-5 | NA | TRBV5-1 | TGCGCCAGCAGCTTGGTGTGGGCCCCCGGCCAAGAGACCCAGTACTTC | CASSLVWAPGQETQYF
NA | TRBJ1-2 | NA | TRBV5-4 | TGTGCCAGCCTCCCGGGGGCGGGAGCTAACTATGGCTACACCTTC | CASLPGAGANYGYTF
TRBD2 | TRBJ2-3 | NA | TRBV5-3 | TGTGCCAGAAGCCCCCCCGGGAGGAGCGGGGGGGGCGCTTACACAGATACGCAGTATTTT | CARSPPGRSGGGAYTDTQYF
TRBD1 | TRBJ1-1 | NA | TRBV2 | TGTGCCAGCAGTTCACAGGGGGTCGTCACTGAAGCTTTCTTT | CASSSQGVVTEAFF
NA | TRBJ2-1 | NA | TRBV1 | TGCACCAGCAGCCAAGAAAGGGGATCCTACAATGAGCAGTTCTTC | CTSSQERGSYNEQFF
TRBD1 | TRBJ1-1 | NA | TRBV18 | TGTGCCAGCTCACCACGGCAGGGGGAGACTGAAGCTTTCTTT | CASSPRQGETEAFF
TRBD1 | TRBJ1-2 | NA | TRBV19 | TGTGCCAGTAGTATAGGCCAGGGGGCATACTATGGCTACACCTTC | CASSIGQGAYYGYTF
NA | TRBJ1-1 | once | TRBV7-9 | TGTGCCAGCAGCTTCCTAGAGACTGAAGCTTTCTTT | CASSFLETEAFF
TRBD2 | TRBJ2-3 | NA | TRBV27 | TGTGCCAGCAGTTTATCCGGTAGCGGGGGTTTCGATACGCAGTATTTT | CASSLSGSGGFDTQYF
NA | TRBJ2-7 | NA | TRBV28 | TGTGCCAGCAGTTTAGGGCTAGCCGCCTACGAGCAGTACTTC | CASSLGLAAYEQYF
NA | TRBJ2-5 | NA | TRBV28 | TGTGCCAGCTCCGACCGACAGGCCTTCCAAGAGACCCAGTACTTC | CASSDRQAFQETQYF
NA | TRBJ1-1 | NA | TRBV5-5 | TGTGCCAGCAGGTGGGCCTTTCACACTGAAGCTTTCTTT | CASRWAFHTEAFF
TRBD2 | TRBJ2-1 | once | TRBV4-2 | TGTGCCAGCAGCCAAGAGGGACTAGCGGGGGCGCAGCAGTTCTTC | CASSQEGLAGAQQFF
TRBD1 | TRBJ1-2 | NA | TRBV4-1 | TGCGCCAGCAGCCAACCAGCGACAGGGCGGTATGGCTACACCTTC | CASSQPATGRYGYTF
NA | TRBJ1-5 | NA | TRBV28 | TGTGCCAGCAGTTTAATTGGCGGTAGCAATCAGCCCCAGCATTTT | CASSLIGGSNQPQHF
TRBD1 | TRBJ2-7 | NA | TRBV4-1 | TGCGCCAGCAGTCCCGGGACAGGGGATTACGAGCAGTACTTC | CASSPGTGDYEQYF
NA | TRBJ2-3 | NA | TRBV11-2 | TGTGCCAGCAGCCCCACCCCCGGGGTCGCACGGGATACGCAGTATTTT | CASSPTPGVARDTQYF